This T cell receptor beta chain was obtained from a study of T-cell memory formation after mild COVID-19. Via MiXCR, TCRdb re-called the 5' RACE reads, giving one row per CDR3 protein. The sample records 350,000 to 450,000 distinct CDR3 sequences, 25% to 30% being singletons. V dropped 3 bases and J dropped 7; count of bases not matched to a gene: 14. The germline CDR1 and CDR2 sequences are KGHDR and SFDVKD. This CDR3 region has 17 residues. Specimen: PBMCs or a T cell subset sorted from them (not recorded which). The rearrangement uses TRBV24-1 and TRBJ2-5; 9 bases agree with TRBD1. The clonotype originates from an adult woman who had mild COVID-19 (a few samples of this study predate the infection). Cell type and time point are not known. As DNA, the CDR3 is TGTGCCACCAGTGATGCGGGCCAAACAGGGGGCGGAAGGACCCAGTACTTC. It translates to CATSDAGQTGGGRTQYF.